This TCR beta chain is drawn from a study of CD8 T cells in cerebrospinal fluid in Alzheimer's disease (TCRdb year 2020). With regard to the full study: The study assessed CSF T cell clonal expansion with two single-cell approaches: plate-based nested PCR sequencing and droplet-based sequencing. This study tested whether clonally expanded T cells could be found in cerebrospinal fluid from healthy elderly individuals and from patients with neurodegenerative disease. A total of about 23 samples were covered by the CSF gene-expression analysis, in which Parkinson's disease patients were included. In the droplet-based CSF analysis comparing patients with controls, there were roughly nine healthy controls (roughly 11,000 cells) and roughly nine patients with MCI or Alzheimer's disease (around 9,600 cells). What the authors observed across the whole study: In patients with MCI or Alzheimer's disease, the biggest CSF clone accounted for a larger percentage of TCRs than in controls. In pooled data, a highly expanded clone (at least 3% of TCRs) was found in 1 of 10 healthy subjects versus 4 of 6 Alzheimer's patients. The EBV-specific clones were neither the most highly expanded clones nor enriched among patients. Finding EBV-specific TCRs in CSF, the authors cautioned, does not establish a causal link between EBV and Alzheimer's disease. Only samples with detectable clones went into the overall clonality comparison: around eleven healthy, 5 MCI, 5 AD, and 6 PD.

No count is logged; frequency rates this clonotype as medium-sized (0.01 to 0.1%). Its antigen is unknown. Receptors were amplified or captured by 10x single-cell sequencing. 10X Genomics single-cell V(D)J and 5' gene-expression libraries were used to profile CSF cells. An Illumina NextSeq550 was used to sequence CSF single-cell TCR libraries. The paper's data handling went like this. V(D)J reads were aligned to the vdj-GRCh38 alts ensemble 2.0.0 reference and were analysed with the Cell Ranger vdj pipeline. Clonotypes were defined as cell barcodes sharing the same set of productive CDR3 nucleotide sequences. To link clonality with transcriptional profiles, clonotype information was added to the Seurat v3.0 gene-expression metadata. Exclusion was applied to CSF cells with more than 1,800 genes, more than 7,500 UMIs or more than 10% mitochondrial reads. CDR3-beta sequences were compared against VDJdb to identify TCRs with known antigen specificity. Clone sharing was examined by network analysis using the R package qgraph, in which only TCRs with complete alpha and beta chains were included. The reads underwent TCRdb reprocessing, giving one record for each CDR3 protein sequence and no DNA. The V and J calls reflect TCRdb's pipeline rather than the authors' work. This sample's table contains approximately 670 distinct CDR3 sequences. The ten largest clones capture around 20% of the sample.

Acute infectious disease was absent in all participants, and all participants were in good physical condition. For droplet-based sequencing, live CSF cells were sorted using a live/dead marker. CSF was obtained by lumbar puncture, and immune cells were pelleted by centrifugation at 300g. CSF samples were checked for red blood cells, and any sample contaminated with blood was excluded. CSF cells were cryopreserved in freezing medium, frozen overnight at -80 °C, and then stored in liquid nitrogen. Before analysis, CSF samples had been stored for less than six months. The germline V gene (reference sequence) gives CDR1 as LNHDA and CDR2 as SQIVND. The CDR3 numbers 12 residues from cysteine through phenylalanine. No DNA has been recorded.

The source is a human donor in good health. The sequence links TRBV19 to TRBJ2-1. Sequences were obtained from cerebrospinal fluid. The CDR3 here reads CASSIVVHEQFF.